A single sample gave rise to the 24 T cell receptor beta chains below, sequenced in a study of cytomegalovirus exposure and HLA in healthy donors. The PCR had 60 Vbeta and 13 Jbeta primers. Profiled with immunoSEQ multiplex PCR; TCRdb holds only in-frame clones, not every one. The data contain 210,000 or so clones, approximately 80% of them singletons. Sequencing input: PBMCs. These receptors were taken from a girl aged 2-10 years in good health and CMV-seronegative.

This clone showed up just once. The rearrangement links TRBV2 to TRBJ2-5, with TRBD1 as a possible D gene (5 bases). Germline V gives CDR1 SNHLY, CDR2 FYNNEI. Trimming took off 6 bases at V and 2 bases at J, with 10 bases between the two ends. The CDR3 spans 13 residues. The DNA for the CDR3 is TGTGCCAGCAGGGGGCTAGGGCAAGAGACCCAGTACTTC. It specifies CASRGLGQETQYF. The full variable domain, in which reference TRBV2 and TRBJ2-5 provide the parts outside the CDR3, is EPEVTQTPSHQVTQMGQEVILRCVPISNHLYFYWYRQILGQKVEFLVSFYNNEISEKSEIFDDQFSVERPDGSNFTLKIRSTKLEDSAMYFCASRGLGQETQYFGPGTRLLVL.

This clone turned up a few times. The chain links TRBV5-1 to TRBJ1-6; D remains ambiguous. V was clipped by 0 bases and J by 13 bases, with 11 bases between them. The CDR3 is 13 amino acids. The germline V gene encodes CDR1 SGHRS and CDR2 YFSETQ. In DNA, the CDR3 is TGCGCCAGCAGCTTGGAGCGGTTTGGGCCCCTCCACTTT. This gives the protein CASSLERFGPLHF. The complete variable domain, with remaining parts taken from reference TRBV5-1 and TRBJ1-6, reads KAGVTQTPRYLIKTRGQQVTLSCSPISGHRSVSWYQQTPGQGLQFLFEYFSETQRNKGNFPGRFSGRQFSNSRSEMNVSTLELGDSALYLCASSLERFGPLHFGNGTRLTVT.

CDR3 sequence reads: CASSFYQGGQPQHF. The CDR3 DNA is TGTGCCAGCAGCTTTTACCAGGGCGGTCAGCCCCAGCATTTT. The chain uses TRBV7-2 and TRBJ1-5; D is possibly TRBD1 (5 bases). V lost 3 bases and J 6 bases, leaving 12 bases between the germline ends. The CDR3 has 14 amino acids. Germline V CDR1 and CDR2: SGHTA, FQGNSA.

The chain is built from TRBV27 and TRBJ2-7, with TRBD1 matching over 7 bases. CDR1 is MNHEY, CDR2 SMNVEV, per germline (reference sequence). The CDR3 has 15 amino acids. Trimming took 9 bases from V and 0 from J; bases not matched to a gene: 11. The CDR3 DNA sequence: TGTGCCAGAACAGCCGGGACAGAGGACTCCTACGAGCAGTACTTC. Translated: CARTAGTEDSYEQYF.

Only a few counts were recorded for this clone. The chain has TRBV4-1 and TRBJ1-2, with 7 bases identical to TRBD1. CDR1 is MGHRA and CDR2 is YSYEKL in the germline V gene. The CDR3 sequence is 14 residues long. The trim removed 3 bases at V and 2 bases at J, leaving 3 bases unmatched. In DNA form, the CDR3 reads TGCGCCAGCAGCCAGGGACAGAAAAACTATGGCTACACCTTC. Its translation is CASSQGQKNYGYTF.

The chain uses TRBV19 and TRBJ2-1; 8 nucleotides line up with TRBD1. V shed 6 bases and J 5 bases; nucleotides not matched to a gene: 15. Germline CDR1 and CDR2: LNHDA and SQIVND (reference sequence). The CDR3 has 17 amino acids. CDR3 loop: CASSRGQGLILNNEQFF. Written as DNA, the CDR3 is TGTGCCAGTAGCCGTGGACAGGGCCTCATTTTAAACAATGAGCAGTTCTTC.

The rearrangement links TRBV27 to TRBJ2-2; possibly TRBD1 for D (6 bases). The CDR3 length is 14 residues. The V and J ends lost 3 bases and 3 bases respectively, with 8 bases between them. The germline V gene has CDR1 MNHEY and CDR2 SMNVEV (reference sequence). The CDR3, as DNA: TGTGCCAGCAGTTTTGGACAGTACACCGGGGAGCTGTTTTTT. It encodes CASSFGQYTGELFF.

J is TRBJ1-2 and V is TRBV5-4, with 11 bases matching TRBD1. The V segment lost 4 bases and the J segment 3 bases; nucleotides outside the gene matches: 5. Germline V gene sequence: CDR1 SGHNT, CDR2 YYREEE (reference sequence). The CDR3 sequence is 15 residues long. CDR3 sequence (DNA): TGTGCCAGCAGCGGGGGACAGGGGGAGTACTATGGCTACACCTTC. Protein product: CASSGGQGEYYGYTF.

V usage is TRBV2 and J usage is TRBJ1-1; 7 nucleotides line up with TRBD1. V trimming: 6 bases; J trimming: 0 bases; junction bases outside the gene matches: 4. The length of the CDR3 is 14 residues. The germline V gene encodes CDR1 SNHLY and CDR2 FYNNEI. CDR3 region: CASSRDSMNTEAFF. CDR3 coding DNA: TGTGCCAGCAGCCGGGACAGTATGAACACTGAAGCTTTCTTT.

J is TRBJ2-7 and V is TRBV29-1; 7 bases line up with TRBD1. Germline CDR1 reads SQVTM; CDR2 reads ANQGSEA. The CDR3 is made up of 13 amino acids. The J segment lost 3 bases and the V segment lost 6 bases, leaving 8 bases of the junction unmatched. The CDR3 nucleotides read TGCAGCGTCGACGATCGGACAGGCTACGAGCAGTACTTC. Translated: CSVDDRTGYEQYF.

V and J are TRBV7-6 and TRBJ1-2; D uncertain. Trimming took 5 bases from V and 5 from J, leaving 18 bases between them. CDR3 length: 15 residues. CDR1 and CDR2 from the germline V gene are SGHVS and FNYEAQ. The CDR3 DNA sequence: TGTGCCAGCAGCGCAGAGCTGGGGAGCGGGTATGGCTACACCTTC. Encoded protein: CASSAELGSGYGYTF.

This clone came up once. CDR3 nucleotide sequence: TGTGCCAGCTCACCACTAGGGGGCTCTGGGGCCAACGTCCTGACTTTC. Protein: CASSPLGGSGANVLTF. The J gene is TRBJ2-6, the V gene TRBV18, with D perhaps TRBD1 (6 bases). This CDR3 is 16 amino acids long. The germline V and J ends were trimmed by 1 base and 0 bases, with 7 bases remaining between them. CDR1 and CDR2 from the germline V gene are KGHSH and LQKENI.

V gene TRBV7-8 combines with J gene TRBJ2-7, with TRBD1 matching over 10 bases. The CDR3 has 13 amino acids. The J segment lost 5 bases and the V segment lost 5 bases, leaving 3 bases of the junction unmatched. The germline V gene encodes CDR1 SGHVS and CDR2 FQNEAQ. CDR3 in amino acids: CASSPDRGDEQYF. Written as DNA, the CDR3 is TGTGCCAGCAGCCCGGACAGGGGGGACGAGCAGTACTTC. Variable domain in full (rest from reference TRBV7-8 and TRBJ2-7): GAGVSQSPRYKVAKRGQDVALRCDPISGHVSLFWYQQALGQGPEFLTYFQNEAQLDKSGLPSDRFFAERPEGSVSTLKIQRTQQEDSAVYLCASSPDRGDEQYFGPGTRLTVT.

The CDR3 protein is CSVRVPPTHHEQYF. CDR3 DNA sequence: TGCAGCGTCAGGGTCCCCCCTACTCACCACGAGCAGTACTTC. The chain uses TRBV29-1 and TRBJ2-7; D is perhaps TRBD1 (5 bases). Trimming cost V 6 bases and J 5 bases, with 20 bases left between them. The CDR3 totals 14 residues. The germline gives CDR1 SQVTM, CDR2 ANQGSEA.

This clone came up a few times. The V and J genes are TRBV19 and TRBJ1-1, with D maybe TRBD1 (6 bases). In germline, CDR1 is LNHDA, CDR2 SQIVND (reference sequence). The CDR3 is 17 amino acids. Trimming left V 5 bases short and J 1 base short, with 20 bases between. The CDR3 nucleotides read TGTGCCAGTAGTTCGATTATGATTCAGGACAGGAACACTGAAGCTTTCTTT. Encoded protein: CASSSIMIQDRNTEAFF.

This chain connects TRBV27 to TRBJ2-5, with D possibly matching TRBD1 (5 bases). The CDR3 consists of 16 residues. V was shortened by 4 bases and J by 2 bases, with 17 bases between the two germline ends. Per the germline V gene, CDR1 is MNHEY and CDR2 is SMNVEV (reference sequence). The CDR3 DNA sequence: TGTGCCAGCAGTTACGCCCTTCCCAGGGTTCAAGAGACCCAGTACTTC. Its translation: CASSYALPRVQETQYF.

This rearrangement joins TRBV30 to TRBJ1-2, with TRBD1 matching over 7 bases. Trimming took 0 bases from V and 4 from J; bases not matched to a gene: 11. Germline V gene data show CDR1 as GTSNPN and CDR2 as SVGIG (reference sequence). The CDR3 runs to 16 residues. The CDR3 nucleotides read TGTGCCTGGAGTGTACTAAAAGGGGGCGGAAGCTATGGCTACACCTTC. Encoded protein: CAWSVLKGGGSYGYTF.

This rearrangement joins TRBV5-5 to TRBJ1-2, with unresolved D. Germline assignment: CDR1 SGHKS and CDR2 YYEKEE (reference sequence). Trimming pared 4 bases from V and 0 bases from J, leaving 16 bases between. The CDR3 is 16 residues long. For the CDR3, the DNA is TGTGCCAGCAGCCATTCCCCGGTCGAAGCTAACTATGGCTACACCTTC. Translated: CASSHSPVEANYGYTF.

The chain is built from TRBV7-9 and TRBJ2-3, with 9 bases aligning to TRBD2. The V segment lost 8 bases and the J segment 4 bases; nucleotides outside the gene matches: 7. Germline values: CDR1 SEHNR, CDR2 FQNEAQ (reference sequence). The CDR3 covers 14 residues. The CDR3 loop reads CASRPAGGPDTQYF. CDR3 in DNA: TGTGCCAGCCGGCCAGCGGGAGGCCCAGATACGCAGTATTTT. The full variable domain, with the rest looked up from reference TRBV7-9 and TRBJ2-3, is DTGVSQNPRHKITKRGQNVTFRCDPISEHNRLYWYRQTLGQGPEFLTYFQNEAQLEKSRLLSDRFSAERPKGSFSTLEIQRTEQGDSAMYLCASRPAGGPDTQYFGPGTRLTVL.

The chain carries TRBV6-1 and TRBJ2-7; D is perhaps TRBD2 (6 bases). The CDR3 consists of 14 residues. Germline V gives CDR1 MNHNS, CDR2 SASEGT. The ends were cut back, 3 bases at V and 0 bases at J, with 9 bases in the middle. The CDR3 DNA follows: TGTGCCAGCAGTGATAGCGGATTCTCCTACGAGCAGTACTTC. Amino acid sequence: CASSDSGFSYEQYF.

The rearrangement joins TRBV7-6 to TRBJ2-5, with D perhaps TRBD2 (5 bases). The CDR3 runs 13 residues. The V end was cut by 7 bases, the J end by 4 bases, with 13 bases between. Germline lookup yields CDR1 SGHVS and CDR2 FNYEAQ. Written as DNA, the CDR3 is TGTGCCAGCACCCCGGCTAGCCCAGAGACCCAGTACTTC. Its protein is CASTPASPETQYF.

This chain connects TRBV6-5 to TRBJ2-1, with 9 bases identical to TRBD2. CDR1 is MNHEY, CDR2 SVGAGI, per germline. The CDR3 consists of 15 residues. V shed 4 bases, J shed 7 bases, and the junction held 8 bases outside the gene matches. The CDR3 loop reads CASSLSSGAGNEQFF. In DNA, the CDR3 is TGTGCCAGCAGTTTGTCTAGCGGGGCAGGGAATGAGCAGTTCTTC.

The chain joins TRBV4-2 to TRBJ2-1, with TRBD1 matching 11 bases. This CDR3 is 15 amino acids long. Trimming at V came to 4 bases and at J to 10 bases, leaving 9 bases not matched to a gene. Germline V gene data show CDR1 as LGHNA and CDR2 as YNFKEQ. CDR3 nucleotide sequence: TGTGCCAGCAGCCCCGGACAGGGGGCGGGAAACGAGCAGTTCTTC. Translating it yields CASSPGQGAGNEQFF.

This rearrangement joins TRBV10-2 to TRBJ2-7; D not resolved. There are 11 residues in the CDR3. Germline CDR1 WSHSY, CDR2 SAAADI. Trimming left V 5 bases short and J 3 bases short, with 5 bases between. CDR3 DNA: TGCGCCAGCAGTCCTCGCTACGAGCAGTACTTC. It is translated as CASSPRYEQYF.